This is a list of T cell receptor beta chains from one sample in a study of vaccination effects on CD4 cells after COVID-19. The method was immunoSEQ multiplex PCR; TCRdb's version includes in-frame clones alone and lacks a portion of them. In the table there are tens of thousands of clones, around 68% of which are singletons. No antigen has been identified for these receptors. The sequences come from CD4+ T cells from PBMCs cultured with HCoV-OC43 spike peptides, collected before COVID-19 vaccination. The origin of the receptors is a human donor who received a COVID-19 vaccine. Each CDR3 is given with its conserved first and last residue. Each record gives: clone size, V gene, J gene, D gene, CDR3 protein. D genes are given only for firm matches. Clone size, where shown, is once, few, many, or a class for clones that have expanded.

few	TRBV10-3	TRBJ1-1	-	CAISDQVDTEAFF
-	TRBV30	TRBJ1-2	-	CAEGGLYGYTF
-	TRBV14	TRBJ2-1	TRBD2	CASSQDSSGSSNEQFF
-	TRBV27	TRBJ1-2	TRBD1	CASSLFSKDRGAYGYTF
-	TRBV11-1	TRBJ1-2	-	CASSSRGGYYGYTF
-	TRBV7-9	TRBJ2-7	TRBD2	CASSPGTSGTSSYEQYF
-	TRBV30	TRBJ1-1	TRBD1	CACQTNPGQMNTEAFF
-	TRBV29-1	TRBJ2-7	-	CSARTLYEQYF
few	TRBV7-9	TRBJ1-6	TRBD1	CASSSTGVPRGNSPLHF
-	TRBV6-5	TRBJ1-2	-	CASSYKDPNYGYTF
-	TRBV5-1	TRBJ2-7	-	CASSPPQGYEQYF
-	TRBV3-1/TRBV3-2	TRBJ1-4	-	CASSHHGGGGQQGSNEKLFF
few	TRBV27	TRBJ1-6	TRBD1	CASSPRTGSNSPLHF
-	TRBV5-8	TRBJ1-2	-	CASSPTGVRGYTF
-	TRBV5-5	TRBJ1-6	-	CASSLGWDPLTPLHF
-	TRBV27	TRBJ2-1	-	CASSPSAPYYGRGNEQFF
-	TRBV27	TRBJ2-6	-	CASSPPVGANVLTF
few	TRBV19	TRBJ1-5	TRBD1	CASTLRTGRLSNQPQHF
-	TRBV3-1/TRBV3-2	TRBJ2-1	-	CASSLQTNSYNEQFF
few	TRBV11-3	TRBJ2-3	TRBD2	CASSRSGRTDTQYF
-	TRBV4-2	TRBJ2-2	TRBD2	CASSQVRPWGTSGGEDTGELFF
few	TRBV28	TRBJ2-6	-	CASSRPEGNGANVLTF
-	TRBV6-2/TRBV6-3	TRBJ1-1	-	CASSYTREAFF
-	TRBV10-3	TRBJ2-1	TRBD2	CAISDSGTSGSNEQFF
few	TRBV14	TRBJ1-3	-	CASSPLGGSGNTIYF
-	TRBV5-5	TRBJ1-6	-	CASSEGVSNSPLHF
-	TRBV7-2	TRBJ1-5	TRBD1	CASSPGQGVSQPQHF
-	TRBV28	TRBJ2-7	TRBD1	CASRAPGTAVTGEQYF
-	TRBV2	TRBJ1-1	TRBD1	CASSVDRGPPHEAFF
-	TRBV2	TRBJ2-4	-	CASSNGLAKNIQYF
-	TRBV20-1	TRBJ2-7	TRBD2	CSASRRERSYEQYF
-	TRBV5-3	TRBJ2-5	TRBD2	CARSKRLAGGQETQYF
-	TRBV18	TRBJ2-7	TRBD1	CASSLGQGEKEQYF
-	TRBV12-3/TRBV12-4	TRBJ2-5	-	CASNQPQETQYF
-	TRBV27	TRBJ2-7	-	CASRRDSRTLEQYF
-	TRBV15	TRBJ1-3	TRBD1	CATSREPTGAGAIYF
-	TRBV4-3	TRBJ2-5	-	CASSQDQRRKETQYF
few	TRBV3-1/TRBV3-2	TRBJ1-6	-	CASSPGHLTLHF
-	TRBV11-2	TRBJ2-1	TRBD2	CASSPTSGGANEQFF
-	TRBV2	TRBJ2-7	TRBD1	CASRTDRGSHEQYF
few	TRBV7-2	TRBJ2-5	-	CASSFGGGRETQYF
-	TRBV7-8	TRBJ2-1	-	CASSSYRSNRNEQFF
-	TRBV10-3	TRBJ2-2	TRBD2	CAISGLAGTTGELFF
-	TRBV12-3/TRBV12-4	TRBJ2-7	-	CASSLSTGSSYF
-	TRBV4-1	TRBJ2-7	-	CASSQGIGEYEQYF
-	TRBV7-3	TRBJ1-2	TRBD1	CASSAGQGSSGYTF
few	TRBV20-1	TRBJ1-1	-	CSARDYPEAFF
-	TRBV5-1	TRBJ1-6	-	CASSLDRSENNSPLHF
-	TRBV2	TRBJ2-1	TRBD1	CASRADRGSQAEQFF
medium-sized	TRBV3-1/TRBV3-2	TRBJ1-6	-	CASSHGTANSPLHF